These T cell receptor beta chains were read from a single sample in a study of cytomegalovirus exposure and HLA in healthy donors. Here immunoSEQ multiplex PCR was the method, and the copy in TCRdb shows in-frame clones only, minus some. The sample includes 150,000 to 200,000 clones, 70% to 80% of them seen just once. The specimen was PBMCs. The receptors come from a woman in her forties or fifties in good health and CMV-seronegative. CDR3s include the opening cysteine and the closing phenylalanine or tryptophan. D genes are given only for firm matches. Clone size, where shown, is once, few, many, or a class for clones that have expanded.

TRBJ2-6 - - TRBV28 CATGPGANVLTF TGTGCCACAGGGCCTGGGGCCAACGTCCTGACTTTC
TRBJ1-2 - - TRBV6-1 CASSWEDYGYTF TGTGCCAGCAGTTGGGAGGACTATGGCTACACCTTC
TRBJ1-4 TRBD1 - TRBV5-1 CASSPDRGGGTNEKLFF TGCGCCAGCAGCCCTGACAGGGGAGGTGGGACTAATGAAAAACTGTTTTTT
TRBJ2-3 TRBD2 - TRBV18 CASSPRTSGQNIDTQYF TGTGCCAGCTCACCACGGACTAGCGGGCAGAACATTGACACGCAGTATTTT
TRBJ2-7 - once TRBV18 CASSPGIEQYF TGTGCCAGCTCACCAGGCATCGAGCAGTACTTC
TRBJ2-7 - - TRBV29-1 CSVDTGVNEQYF TGCAGCGTGGATACGGGAGTAAACGAGCAGTACTTC
TRBJ1-2 TRBD1 - TRBV7-2 CASSPREGAYGYTF TGTGCCAGCAGCCCCCGGGAGGGGGCATACGGCTACACCTTC
TRBJ1-6 TRBD1 - TRBV6-5 CASSYGGGAGNSPLHF TGTGCCAGCAGTTACGGAGGGGGCGCGGGTAATTCACCCCTCCACTTT
TRBJ1-5 - - TRBV28 CASSSRGQPQHF TGTGCCAGCAGTTCCCGCGGTCAGCCCCAGCATTTT
TRBJ1-5 - once TRBV4-3 CASSQDRLRNQPQHF TGCGCCAGCAGCCAAGACCGTCTTCGCAATCAGCCCCAGCATTTT
TRBJ2-7 - - TRBV11-2 CASSPSVSYEQYF TGTGCCAGCAGCCCCAGCGTTTCTTACGAGCAGTACTTC
TRBJ1-2 - once TRBV19 CASSIGGQGRNYGYTF TGTGCCAGTAGTATAGGTGGGCAGGGCCGGAACTATGGCTACACCTTC
TRBJ2-3 - - TRBV18 CASSPTMGANTDTQYF TGTGCCAGCTCACCCACGATGGGGGCTAACACAGATACGCAGTATTTT
TRBJ2-1 - - TRBV5-1 CASSLVSGNNEQFF TGCGCCAGCAGCTTGGTATCGGGGAACAATGAGCAGTTCTTC
TRBJ2-6 TRBD2 - TRBV28 CASSEGGRASGANVLTF TGTGCCAGCTCCGAGGGCGGGAGGGCGTCTGGGGCCAACGTCCTGACTTTC
TRBJ2-2 TRBD1 once TRBV6-4 CASSLGQGGTGELFF TGTGCCAGCAGTCTGGGACAGGGGGGCACCGGGGAGCTGTTTTTT
TRBJ2-5 - - TRBV28 CASGGSQETQYF TGTGCCAGCGGTGGCAGCCAAGAGACCCAGTACTTC
TRBJ2-7 - few TRBV29-1 CSVGSGVRTNEQYF TGCAGCGTTGGCTCGGGTGTCAGAACCAACGAGCAGTACTTC
TRBJ2-3 - - TRBV4-1 CASSGQKNRIDTDTQYF TGCGCCAGCAGCGGACAGAAGAATCGAATCGACACAGATACGCAGTATTTT
TRBJ2-2 - once TRBV10-2 CASRTAGNTGELFF TGCGCCAGCAGGACCGCAGGAAACACCGGGGAGCTGTTTTTT
TRBJ1-5 - - TRBV28 CASSFLQYQPQHF TGTGCCAGCAGTTTCCTACAGTATCAGCCCCAGCATTTT
TRBJ2-7 - - TRBV5-1 CASSDWTVSNYEQYF TGCGCCAGCAGCGACTGGACAGTCTCGAACTACGAGCAGTACTTC
TRBJ2-7 - - TRBV28 CASSVTGITYEQYF TGTGCCAGCAGTGTAACCGGGATCACCTACGAGCAGTACTTC
TRBJ1-1 TRBD1 - TRBV10-2 CASSKGAYTEAFF TGCGCCAGCAGTAAGGGGGCGTACACTGAAGCTTTCTTT
TRBJ1-5 - - TRBV28 CASSPVGNQPQHF TGTGCCAGCAGTCCCGTTGGCAATCAGCCCCAGCATTTT
TRBJ1-3 - - TRBV7-8 CASSLSGNGNTIYF TGTGCCAGCAGCTTATCAGGGAATGGAAACACCATATATTTT
TRBJ1-5 - few TRBV27 CASSLDSRVSNQPQHF TGTGCCAGCAGTTTAGATTCCCGGGTTAGCAATCAGCCCCAGCATTTT
TRBJ1-1 TRBD1 - TRBV6-5 CASRLQGGNTEAFF TGTGCCAGCAGACTACAGGGGGGGAACACTGAAGCTTTCTTT
TRBJ2-3 - - TRBV11-2 CASSLVGSDTQYF TGTGCCAGCAGCTTAGTGGGCTCCGATACGCAGTATTTT
TRBJ1-5 - once TRBV20-1 CSAGSGLTQHF TGCAGTGCTGGCTCGGGACTGACACAGCATTTT
TRBJ2-1 - - TRBV7-6 CASSLGGQRTTLGNEQFF TGTGCCAGCAGCTTAGGGGGCCAGCGCACAACCCTGGGCAATGAGCAGTTCTTC
TRBJ2-3 - - TRBV5-1 CASGQDTDTQYF TGCGCCAGCGGGCAGGACACAGATACGCAGTATTTT
TRBJ1-5 TRBD1 - TRBV5-1 CASSPGQGAYSNQPQHF TGCGCCAGCAGCCCTGGTCAGGGGGCTTATAGCAATCAGCCCCAGCATTTT
TRBJ2-3 TRBD1 - TRBV28 CASSPIPPGQGRADTQYF TGTGCCAGCAGCCCTATCCCTCCGGGACAGGGTCGGGCAGATACGCAGTATTTT
TRBJ1-6 TRBD1 once TRBV10-1 CASIRTGRHSPLHF TGCGCCAGCATCCGGACAGGGAGGCATTCACCCCTCCACTTT
TRBJ2-1 TRBD1 - TRBV13 CASSSTGGAYNEQFF TGTGCCAGCAGCTCCACAGGGGGAGCCTACAATGAGCAGTTCTTC
TRBJ2-5 - - TRBV6-1 CASNQWGGQETQYF TGTGCCAGCAACCAATGGGGCGGACAAGAGACCCAGTACTTC
TRBJ2-5 - - TRBV7-2 CASSLARVETQYF TGTGCCAGCAGCTTAGCGCGTGTCGAGACCCAGTACTTC
TRBJ1-1 TRBD1 - TRBV5-6 CASSLVGQRNTEAFF TGTGCCAGCAGCTTGGTGGGACAGAGGAACACTGAAGCTTTCTTT
TRBJ2-3 - once TRBV7-9 CASRPSRGITDTQYF TGTGCCAGCAGGCCCTCTCGCGGAATCACAGATACGCAGTATTTT
TRBJ2-2 - few TRBV6-1 CASSVGGRDGELFF TGTGCCAGCAGTGTCGGGGGGCGCGACGGGGAGCTGTTTTTT
TRBJ1-4 - few TRBV6-5 CASSTALTNEKLFF TGTGCCAGCAGTACAGCTCTCACTAATGAAAAACTGTTTTTT
TRBJ2-1 TRBD2 - TRBV4-3 CASSQGAGGTYNEQFF TGCGCCAGCAGCCAAGGTGCGGGAGGTACCTACAATGAGCAGTTCTTC
TRBJ2-7 TRBD2 - TRBV15 CATSRTPSGTGVAYEQYF TGTGCCACCAGCAGAACCCCTAGCGGAACCGGTGTCGCCTACGAGCAGTACTTC
TRBJ2-7 - - TRBV25-1 CASSSETGKKQYF TGTGCCAGCAGTTCCGAAACAGGGAAAAAGCAGTACTTC
TRBJ2-7 TRBD2 - TRBV7-9 CASSPAWTSGTYEQYF TGTGCCAGCAGTCCCGCCTGGACTAGCGGGACCTACGAGCAGTACTTC
TRBJ2-5 TRBD1 - TRBV7-9 CASSPDRGGETQYF TGTGCCAGCAGCCCGGACAGGGGGGGAGAGACCCAGTACTTC
TRBJ2-7 - - TRBV27 CASRETGTYEQYF TGTGCCAGCAGAGAAACAGGGACCTACGAGCAGTACTTC
TRBJ2-2 TRBD1 - TRBV27 CAGRETGRVPGELFF TGTGCCGGCAGGGAGACAGGGAGAGTCCCCGGGGAGCTGTTTTTT
TRBJ2-3 TRBD1 once TRBV15 CATSSLKGAWTQYF TGTGCCACCAGCAGCCTTAAGGGGGCTTGGACGCAGTATTTT
TRBJ1-6 - - TRBV4-1 CASSQQRPGQNYNSPLHF TGCGCCAGCAGCCAACAAAGGCCAGGACAGAACTATAATTCACCCCTCCACTTT
TRBJ1-4 - once TRBV6-1 CASSRTVNEKLFF TGTGCCAGCAGCCGGACAGTTAATGAAAAACTGTTTTTT
TRBJ2-3 TRBD2 - TRBV7-2 CASSSTGTSGGGTDTQYF TGTGCCAGCAGCTCCACCGGGACTAGCGGGGGAGGCACAGATACGCAGTATTTT
TRBJ1-2 - once TRBV28 CASSLSPPGHNYGYTF TGTGCCAGCAGTTTATCCCCACCGGGACACAACTATGGCTACACCTTC
TRBJ2-3 TRBD2 few TRBV5-1 CASSWLLHRDYLDLSTDTQYF TGCGCCAGCAGCTGGCTACTCCACCGGGACTACCTAGATTTAAGCACAGATACGCAGTATTTT
TRBJ1-4 - - TRBV6-1 CASCESLGNEKLFF TGTGCCAGCTGCGAAAGTCTTGGTAATGAAAAACTGTTTTTT